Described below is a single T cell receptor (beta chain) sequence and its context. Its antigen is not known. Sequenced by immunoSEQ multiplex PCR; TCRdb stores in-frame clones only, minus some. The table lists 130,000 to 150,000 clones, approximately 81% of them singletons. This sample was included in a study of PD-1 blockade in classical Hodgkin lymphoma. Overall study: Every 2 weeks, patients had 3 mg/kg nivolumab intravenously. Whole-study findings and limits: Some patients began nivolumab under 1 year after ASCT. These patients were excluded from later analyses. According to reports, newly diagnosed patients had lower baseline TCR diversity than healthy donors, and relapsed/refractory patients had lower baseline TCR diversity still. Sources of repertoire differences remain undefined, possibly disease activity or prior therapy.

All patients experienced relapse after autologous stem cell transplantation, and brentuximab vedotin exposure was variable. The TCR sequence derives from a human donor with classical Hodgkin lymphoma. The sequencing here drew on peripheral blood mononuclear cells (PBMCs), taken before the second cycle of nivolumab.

The CDR3 loop reads CASSQIFHEQYF. The CDR3 DNA reads as TGTGCCAGCAGCCAAATATTCCACGAGCAGTACTTC. The chain links TRBV14 to TRBJ2-7; no firm D call. The ends were cut back, 2 bases at V and 5 bases at J, with 7 bases in the middle. The CDR3 is 12 residues long. Germline CDR1 is SGHDN and CDR2 is FVKESK. Based on the CDR3 plus reference TRBV14 and TRBJ2-7, the full variable domain is EAGVTQFPSHSVIEKGQTVTLRCDPISGHDNLYWYRRVMGKEIKFLLHFVKESKQDESGMPNNRFLAERTGGTYSTLKVQPAELEDSGVYFCASSQIFHEQYFGPGTRLTVT.